The 19 T cell receptor beta chains below come from one sample, sequenced in a study of cytomegalovirus exposure and HLA in healthy donors. This PCR relied on a set of 60 Vbeta primers and 13 Jbeta primers. Profiling relied on immunoSEQ multiplex PCR, and the TCRdb table lists in-frame clones only, not all of them. The sample contains about 62,000 clones, roughly 86% of which appear only once. The sample was PBMCs. Every receptor here comes from a man in his late teens or twenties in good health and CMV-seronegative.

This chain links TRBV30 with TRBJ2-1, with D perhaps TRBD1 (6 bases). The CDR3 has 14 amino acids. Germline assignment: CDR1 GTSNPN and CDR2 SVGIG (reference sequence). V dropped 1 base and J dropped 8 bases, with 15 bases sitting between them. Here the CDR3 DNA reads TGTGCCTGGAGTGCAGTACAGGGAAGGTATGAGCAGTTCTTC. Translation: CAWSAVQGRYEQFF.

The V and J genes are TRBV10-3 and TRBJ2-2; 7 bases are shared with TRBD1. J gave up 1 base and V 6 bases, and 2 bases lay outside the gene matches. The germline CDR1 and CDR2 sequences are ENHRY and SYGVKD. CDR3 size: 14 residues. The CDR3 is CAISRDRNTGELFF. The CDR3, as DNA: TGTGCCATCAGCCGGGACAGGAACACCGGGGAGCTGTTTTTT.

This chain connects TRBV30 to TRBJ2-1, with a weak D call TRBD1 (5 bases). This CDR3 has 12 amino acids. V was clipped by 0 bases and J by 9 bases, with 9 bases between them. The germline gives CDR1 GTSNPN, CDR2 SVGIG (reference sequence). The CDR3 sequence is CAWSVRQGEQFF. CDR3 DNA sequence: TGTGCCTGGAGTGTGAGGCAGGGTGAGCAGTTCTTC.

The V and J genes are TRBV25-1 and TRBJ1-6; D is possibly TRBD1 (5 bases). CDR1 and CDR2 from the germline V gene are MGHDK and SYGVNS. This CDR3 region has 14 residues. V was trimmed by 7 bases and J by 7 bases, leaving 14 bases between them. The CDR3 DNA is TGTGCCAGCAAATCGAGCGGGACCAATTCACCCCTCCACTTT. It is translated as CASKSSGTNSPLHF.

A single count supports this clone. CDR3 nucleotide sequence: TGTGCCATTAACCTGGGACTCCTCTACAATGAGCAGTTCTTC. It codes for CAINLGLLYNEQFF. V usage is TRBV2 and J usage is TRBJ2-1, with a tentative D call TRBD2 (6 bases). CDR3 length: 14 amino acids. With 10 bases removed from V and 3 bases from J, the gap between germline ends came to 16 bases. CDR1 SNHLY and CDR2 FYNNEI come from the germline V gene.

The chain links TRBV30 to TRBJ1-6, with 8 nucleotides matching TRBD1. CDR3 length: 15 residues. Unmatched junction bases numbered 10, after V lost 3 bases and J lost 9 bases. Germline V gene sequence: CDR1 GTSNPN, CDR2 SVGIG (reference sequence). Written as DNA, the CDR3 is TGTGCCTGGAGACCAATGACAGGGGTTGCTTCACCCCTCCACTTT. Residues: CAWRPMTGVASPLHF.

The chain couples TRBV28 to TRBJ1-1; a weak D match, TRBD1 (6 bases). Trimming removed 5 bases from V and 2 bases from J, with 15 bases in between. The CDR3 is 15 residues long. Germline lookup yields CDR1 MDHEN and CDR2 SYDVKM. CDR3 in DNA: TGTGCCAGCAGTCCCCGGGGGGGCTTTAACACTGAAGCTTTCTTT. This codes for CASSPRGGFNTEAFF.

The chain couples TRBV11-2 to TRBJ1-3; possibly TRBD1 for D (6 bases). Germline values: CDR1 SGHAT, CDR2 FQNNGV. The CDR3 length is 14 residues. The ends were cut back, 5 bases at V and 2 bases at J, with 10 bases in the middle. CDR3 coding DNA: TGTGCCAGCAGCGACCCAGGGGCTGGAAACACCATATATTTT. Translation: CASSDPGAGNTIYF.

The chain couples TRBV5-4 to TRBJ2-1; 7 nucleotides align to TRBD1. The length of the CDR3 is 14 residues. Germline V gives CDR1 SGHNT, CDR2 YYREEE (reference sequence). Unmatched junction bases numbered 5, after V lost 4 bases and J lost 4 bases. The CDR3 DNA reads as TGTGCCAGCAGCACCGGGACAGCGTACAATGAGCAGTTCTTC. It specifies CASSTGTAYNEQFF. Using reference TRBV5-4 and TRBJ2-1 for the parts outside the CDR3, the full variable domain is ETGVTQSPTHLIKTRGQQVTLRCSSQSGHNTVSWYQQALGQGPQFIFQYYREEENGRGNFPPRFSGLQFPNYSSELNVNALELDDSALYLCASSTGTAYNEQFFGPGTRLTVL.

The chain is built from TRBV29-1 and TRBJ1-1, with D tentatively TRBD1 (6 bases). There are 13 residues in the CDR3. Between the trimmed V and J ends, which lost 5 bases and 4 bases, there was a span of 14 bases. The germline gives CDR1 SQVTM, CDR2 ANQGSEA. The CDR3 DNA reads TGCAGCGTTTCGGACAGCCTGGGCACTGAAGCTTTCTTT. Protein product: CSVSDSLGTEAFF.

This clone was seen a few times. V is TRBV4-1 and J is TRBJ2-2, with D tentatively TRBD1 (6 bases). From germline, CDR1 is MGHRA and CDR2 YSYEKL. This CDR3 region has 17 residues. V lost 2 bases and J lost 1, with 14 bases in between. The CDR3: CASSQTNRVGNTGELFF. CDR3 nucleotides: TGCGCCAGCAGCCAAACAAACAGGGTCGGGAACACCGGGGAGCTGTTTTTT.

The V call is TRBV29-1, the J call TRBJ1-2; D possibly corresponds to TRBD1 (6 bases). Trimming took 4 bases from V and 1 from J, leaving 10 bases between them. Germline CDR1 and CDR2: SQVTM and ANQGSEA. The CDR3 sequence is 13 residues long. This CDR3 is CSVGTVSNYGYTF. The CDR3 DNA is TGCAGCGTTGGGACAGTGAGTAACTATGGCTACACCTTC. Supplemented by reference TRBV29-1 and TRBJ1-2, the full variable domain reads SAVISQKPSRDICQRGTSLTIQCQVDSQVTMMFWYRQQPGQSLTLIATANQGSEATYESGFVIDKFPISRPNLTFSTLTVSNMSPEDSSIYLCSVGTVSNYGYTFGSGTRLTVV.

The gene calls are TRBV18 and TRBJ1-2; D is unresolved. V was pared by 0 bases and J by 2 bases, with 7 bases between. This CDR3 contains 14 residues. The germline V gene encodes CDR1 KGHSH and CDR2 LQKENI. The CDR3 is CASSPPNRNYGYTF. The DNA of the CDR3 is TGTGCCAGCTCACCACCAAACAGAAACTATGGCTACACCTTC.

The chain is built from TRBV19 and TRBJ1-2, with D perhaps matching TRBD1 (6 bases). Trimming removed 4 bases at V and 8 bases at J, with 17 bases between. Germline assignment: CDR1 LNHDA and CDR2 SQIVND (reference sequence). The CDR3 length is 14 residues. CDR3 nucleotide sequence: TGTGCCAGTAGTACTTACAGGGAGTGGAGGGGCTACACCTTC. Its translation: CASSTYREWRGYTF.

The rearrangement links TRBV6-1 to TRBJ2-4, with D hard to call. The V gene lost 3 bases and the J gene lost 0 bases, with 15 bases spanning the gap. This CDR3 region has 17 residues. Germline V gives CDR1 MNHNS, CDR2 SASEGT. CDR3 bases: TGTGCCAGCAGTGACTACAGCATCCTTCTAGCCAAAAACATTCAGTACTTC. This encodes CASSDYSILLAKNIQYF.

The gene calls are TRBV4-1 and TRBJ2-7, with 8 bases lining up with TRBD2. V dropped 0 bases and J dropped 4; count of bases not matched to a gene: 14. This CDR3 has 18 amino acids. CDR1 is MGHRA and CDR2 is YSYEKL in the germline V gene. CDR3: CASSQDPRGAGGDYEQYF. The CDR3 nucleotides are TGCGCCAGCAGCCAAGACCCTCGGGGGGCGGGGGGAGATTACGAGCAGTACTTC.

This rearrangement joins TRBV19 to TRBJ1-1, with D possibly matching TRBD1 (5 bases). Germline lookup yields CDR1 LNHDA and CDR2 SQIVND (reference sequence). V lost 1 base and J 6 bases, leaving 6 bases between the germline ends. The CDR3 totals 12 residues. The CDR3 here is CASSIGGAEAFF. The DNA for the CDR3 is TGTGCCAGTAGTATAGGGGGGGCTGAAGCTTTCTTT.

The V and J genes are TRBV10-3 and TRBJ1-2, with TRBD1 identical over 8 bases. The CDR3 covers 16 residues. The trim removed 3 bases at V and 1 base at J, leaving 7 bases unmatched. Per the germline V gene, CDR1 is ENHRY and CDR2 is SYGVKD. The CDR3 coding sequence is TGTGCCATCAGTGATGGGCAGGGGGCAGGTAACTATGGCTACACCTTC. Its translation: CAISDGQGAGNYGYTF.

The gene calls are TRBV7-9 and TRBJ2-3, with 7 nucleotides matching TRBD1. Germline trimming cut 4 bases from V and 0 bases from J; bases unmatched to any gene: 1. The germline V gene has CDR1 SEHNR and CDR2 FQNEAQ (reference sequence). This CDR3 region has 14 residues. CDR3 nucleotides: TGTGCCAGCAGCTGGGACAGCAGCACAGATACGCAGTATTTT. It translates to CASSWDSSTDTQYF.